This T cell receptor beta chain emerged from a study of early T cells in non-severe SARS-CoV-2 infection. Turning to the study itself: Sequenced material consisted of bulk RNA (from unsorted whole blood), and chains were unpaired. Study-wide results and caveats: In VDJdb matching, anti-spike CD8 responses were favored while private and CD4 specificities went missing.

Individual cDNA molecules were tagged with unique molecular identifiers, the study reported. TCRdb reprocessed the 5' RACE reads via MiXCR and lists one record per CDR3 protein. The sample gives 80,000 to 100,000 distinct CDR3 sequences, 11% to 15% of which show up once; roughly 6% is in the top ten. V was clipped by 6 bases and J by 3 bases, with 16 bases between them. This CDR3 is built from 14 residues. Germline values: CDR1 DFQATT, CDR2 SNEGSKA (reference sequence). This clonotype was observed a few times. Antigen unknown. The sample taken for sequencing was whole blood. The receptor was derived from an adult who was a healthcare worker with PCR-confirmed SARS-CoV-2 infection or an uninfected control (not recorded which). The gene calls are TRBV20-1 and TRBJ2-3; possibly TRBD1 for D (6 bases). CDR3 loop: CSALRGSKTDTQYF. CDR3 DNA sequence: TGCAGTGCCTTAAGGGGGTCTAAGACAGATACGCAGTATTTT.